This record concerns one T cell receptor beta chain sequence. These data come from a study of blood T cell repertoires in COVID-19. Across the whole study: From the United States, Italy and Spain came samples of acute and convalescent COVID-19.

This CDR3 region has 15 residues. The germline CDR1 and CDR2 sequences are LNHDA and SQIVND (reference sequence). V was pared by 1 base and J by 4 bases, with 12 bases between. Here immunoSEQ multiplex PCR was the method, and the copy in TCRdb shows in-frame clones only, minus some. Here the sample spans 150,000 to 200,000 clones, around 85% being singletons. The sequence derives from an older woman with COVID-19, enrolled during active disease. The chain carries TRBV19 and TRBJ2-3; maybe TRBD1 (6 bases). The specimen sequenced was peripheral blood. CDR3 nucleotides: TGTGCCAGTAGTATAGGGCAGGGGTACGCAGATACGCAGTATTTT. The encoded protein is CASSIGQGYADTQYF.